A selection of T cell receptor beta chains follows, all from one sample in a study of blood T cell repertoires in COVID-19. Repertoires were generated with immunoSEQ multiplex PCR, while TCRdb's copy carries only in-frame clones and drops some. The profile shows 95,000 to 150,000 clones, roughly 85% of them singletons. The sample taken for sequencing was peripheral blood. These receptors were obtained from a man aged 35 to 55 with acute or convalescent COVID-19. Both conserved end residues are part of each CDR3. The D gene is left open where the match is weak. Part of the rows lack a size; the others show once, few, many or a class for expanded clones.

j_call d_call clone_size v_call cdr3_nt cdr3_aa
TRBJ2-7 TRBD2 . TRBV9 TGTGCCAGCAGCGTATCCGGGACTAGCTCCTACGAGCAGTACTTC CASSVSGTSSYEQYF
TRBJ2-7 . few TRBV30 TGTGCCTGGAGTGTTAATCCGGGCGAGCAGTACTTC CAWSVNPGEQYF
TRBJ2-3 . . TRBV18 TGTGCCAGCTCAGGCAGGGGGGACACAGATACGCAGTATTTT CASSGRGDTDTQYF
TRBJ2-3 . . TRBV29-1 TGCAGCGTTGGAGCAGGCAACACAGATACGCAGTATTTT CSVGAGNTDTQYF
TRBJ1-2 . . TRBV19 TGTGCCAGTAGTGCCCTAACAGGGCCTTCTAATGGCTACACCTTC CASSALTGPSNGYTF
TRBJ1-2 . . TRBV5-4 TGTGCCAGCAGCTTGGACGTAGCTAACTATGGCTACACCTTC CASSLDVANYGYTF
TRBJ2-2 TRBD1 once TRBV27 TGTGCCAGCAGCCGGGACAGGGAGGGGGCCGGGGAGCTGTTTTTT CASSRDREGAGELFF
TRBJ2-1 TRBD2 . TRBV7-9 TGTGCCAGCAGTTCCGAACTAGCGGGAGGGCCAGATGAGCAGTTCTTC CASSSELAGGPDEQFF
TRBJ1-2 . few TRBV18 TGTGCCAGCTCAGTGGCCGGGGCGGGAGGCTACACCTTC CASSVAGAGGYTF
TRBJ1-2 . . TRBV9 TGTGCCAGCAGCGTAGTTGGGGTAGGAGGAAGCTACACCTTC CASSVVGVGGSYTF
TRBJ1-5 TRBD1 . TRBV5-1 TGCGCCAGCAGCATGGGACAGAACAATCAGCCCCAGCATTTT CASSMGQNNQPQHF
TRBJ2-3 . . TRBV5-1 TGCGCCAGCAGCTTGGCTGGTGGCTCCAGTTCCACAGATACGCAGTATTTT CASSLAGGSSSTDTQYF
TRBJ2-1 TRBD2 . TRBV2 TGTGCCAGCAATATGCGGGGGATCTACAATGAGCAGTTCTTC CASNMRGIYNEQFF
TRBJ2-7 TRBD1 . TRBV2 TGTGCCAGCGATCCGGGACAGGGGGCTATCGAGCAGTACTTC CASDPGQGAIEQYF
TRBJ2-7 TRBD2 . TRBV6-2/TRBV6-3 TGTGCCAGCAGTTCGACTAGCAGCTACGAGCAGTACTTC CASSSTSSYEQYF
TRBJ2-3 . once TRBV4-3 TGCGCCAGCAGCCAAGAAGGTGGAGCCAGCACAGATACGCAGTATTTT CASSQEGGASTDTQYF
TRBJ2-5 . . TRBV5-4 TGTGCCAGCAGCCACGACTGGGGGGAAGGAGGCGAGACCCAGTACTTC CASSHDWGEGGETQYF
TRBJ1-5 TRBD1 . TRBV2 TGTGCCAGCAACGGCGACAGGGTAGGACAGCCCCAGCATTTT CASNGDRVGQPQHF
TRBJ2-5 TRBD2 . TRBV9 TGTGCCAGCAGCGTTAGCGGGGAATACCAAGAGACCCAGTACTTC CASSVSGEYQETQYF
TRBJ2-2 . . TRBV6-2/TRBV6-3 TGTGCCAGCAGTACGGGGGCGAACACCGGGGAGCTGTTTTTT CASSTGANTGELFF
TRBJ2-1 . . TRBV7-9 TGTGCCAGCAGCCCCCTTCTTGAGCAGTTCTTC CASSPLLEQFF
TRBJ1-3 . . TRBV18 TGTGCCAGCTCACCATCGTCAGATGGCTCTGGAAACACCATATATTTT CASSPSSDGSGNTIYF
TRBJ1-4 . . TRBV5-4 TGTGCCAGCAGCCTAAGAGCTAATGAAAAACTGTTTTTT CASSLRANEKLFF
TRBJ1-1 TRBD1 . TRBV5-8 TGTGCCAGCGGCGCCGGGACAGGGTGGGACACTGAAGCTTTCTTT CASGAGTGWDTEAFF
TRBJ2-7 . . TRBV6-5 TGTGCCAGTAGGTCCCCAGGGACATATAGTGAGCAGTACTTC CASRSPGTYSEQYF
TRBJ1-1 . . TRBV29-1 TGCAGCGTCCTCCTACTCTCCCGCCCCGCTTTCTTT CSVLLLSRPAFF
TRBJ1-2 . . TRBV27 TGTGCCAGCAGTTTAGCCGAGAACTATGGCTACACCTTC CASSLAENYGYTF
TRBJ2-3 . once TRBV12-5 TGTGCTAGTGGTTTACAGGGTGATACGCAGTATTTT CASGLQGDTQYF
TRBJ1-5 TRBD1 . TRBV15 TGTGCCACCAGCAGTAGGACAGGGAATCAGCCCCAGCATTTT CATSSRTGNQPQHF
TRBJ2-7 TRBD2 . TRBV5-1 TGCGCCAGCAGCTTGCAAGCGGGAGCGCCCTACGAGCAGTACTTC CASSLQAGAPYEQYF
TRBJ2-3 TRBD2 . TRBV19 TGTGCCAGTAGTACCCTAAGCGGGGGGGCCACAGATACGCAGTATTTT CASSTLSGGATDTQYF
TRBJ2-1 . . TRBV30 TGTGCCTGCCGCCGGGACTTGGGATACAATGAGCAGTTCTTC CACRRDLGYNEQFF
TRBJ1-1 TRBD1 . TRBV15 TGTGCCACCAGCAGAGACCAGACAGGGGCGGTTGAAGCTTTCTTT CATSRDQTGAVEAFF
TRBJ2-7 TRBD2 . TRBV3-1/TRBV3-2 TGTGCCAGCAGCCAAGGTACGGGGGGGCTCTACGAGCAGTACTTC CASSQGTGGLYEQYF
TRBJ1-2 TRBD1 . TRBV6-5 TGTGCCAGCAGTTATATGCCCAGGGGGCTCTTTGGCTACACCTTC CASSYMPRGLFGYTF
TRBJ2-7 TRBD2 . TRBV12-5 TGTGCTAGTGGTTTCCGGACTAGCGGGAGCTCCTACGAGCAGTACTTC CASGFRTSGSSYEQYF
TRBJ1-1 . . TRBV10-3 TGTGCCATCAGTGAGTCGCCACTCACTGAAGCTTTCTTT CAISESPLTEAFF
TRBJ2-5 TRBD2 . TRBV24-1 TGTGCCACCAGTGATTTGGGAGCGGGAGGAAGTGAGACCCAGTACTTC CATSDLGAGGSETQYF
TRBJ2-7 TRBD1 . TRBV20-1 TGCAGTGCTAGTTCTAGGACAGGGACCTCCTACGAGCAGTACTTC CSASSRTGTSYEQYF
TRBJ2-7 TRBD2 few TRBV27 TGTGCCAGCAGACCGCCGGGACTAGTGATGTACGAGCAGTACTTC CASRPPGLVMYEQYF
TRBJ2-7 . . TRBV14 TGTGCCAGCAGCCAAGTCAGGGGCTACGAGCAGTACTTC CASSQVRGYEQYF
TRBJ1-4 . few TRBV5-1 TGCGCCAGCAGCCTGCAGGGTGGCGCAACTAATGAAAAACTGTTTTTT CASSLQGGATNEKLFF
TRBJ2-5 . . TRBV7-2 TGTGCCAGCAGCTTAAGGTTTTTCGGGTACCAAGAGACCCAGTACTTC CASSLRFFGYQETQYF
TRBJ1-1 . . TRBV7-3 TGTGCCAGCAGCTCTACCTCGGGGACTGAAGCTTTCTTT CASSSTSGTEAFF
TRBJ1-1 TRBD1 . TRBV5-1 TGCGCCAGCAGCCCCGGGACAGTGAACACTGAAGCTTTCTTT CASSPGTVNTEAFF
TRBJ1-1 TRBD1 . TRBV3-1/TRBV3-2 TGTGCCAGCAGCCAAGAAGACAGGGGGCAGAACACTGAAGCTTTCTTT CASSQEDRGQNTEAFF
TRBJ2-1 TRBD2 few TRBV5-4 TGTGCCAGCAGCTATAGAACCGGGACTAGGTCCTACAATGAGCAGTTCTTC CASSYRTGTRSYNEQFF
TRBJ1-6 . . TRBV7-8 TGTGCCAGCAGCCCTAGAGGGGGTCTCTCACCCCTCCACTTT CASSPRGGLSPLHF
TRBJ1-3 . . TRBV7-2 TGTGCCAGCAGCCCCTCCATCCTAGGAAACACCATATATTTT CASSPSILGNTIYF
TRBJ1-1 . . TRBV5-4 TGTGCCAGCAGCCTAGAGGTGAACACTGAAGCTTTCTTT CASSLEVNTEAFF
TRBJ2-7 . . TRBV30 TGTGCCTGGAGCCCGAGGACATTCTCCTACGAGCAGTACTTC CAWSPRTFSYEQYF